The rows below give T cell receptor beta chains drawn from one sample of a study of identifying expanded T cells in peripheral blood. Produced via immunoSEQ multiplex PCR; TCRdb's table is partial and in-frame only. The data show about 89,000 clones, 86% seen once. Sequenced input: blood. The receptors were gathered from a person aged 18 to 75 in good health. Each CDR3 is given with its conserved first and last residue. A D gene is named only where the DNA matches it firmly. Size tells how often a clone was seen (once, few, many) or the class of an expanded clone, and some rows leave it out.

CASRGGSYNEQFF TGTGCCAGCAGGGGGGGCTCCTACAATGAGCAGTTCTTC . TRBV7-9 . TRBJ2-1
CASSSPGQGINEQFF TGTGCCAGCAGCTCGCCGGGACAGGGGATCAATGAGCAGTTCTTC . TRBV7-9 TRBD1 TRBJ2-1
CASRRDGGRYGYTF TGTGCCAGCAGGAGGGACGGCGGACGCTATGGCTACACCTTC . TRBV2 . TRBJ1-2
CASSAEPGQRQPQHF TGTGCCAGTAGTGCAGAACCGGGACAGAGACAGCCCCAGCATTTT . TRBV19 TRBD1 TRBJ1-5
CASSPPGVGQGAYEQYF TGTGCCAGCTCACCACCGGGGGTTGGACAGGGGGCCTACGAGCAGTACTTC once TRBV18 TRBD1 TRBJ2-7
CASSYGTEVGEQFF TGTGCCAGCAGTTACGGGACAGAAGTGGGTGAGCAGTTCTTC . TRBV6-5 TRBD1 TRBJ2-1
CASSLGPGSKAFF TGTGCCAGCAGCTTAGGTCCAGGGTCGAAAGCTTTCTTT . TRBV7-9 . TRBJ1-1
CASSSRVIGLEAFF TGTGCCAGCAGCTCCCGAGTGATTGGTCTTGAAGCTTTCTTT . TRBV7-2 . TRBJ1-1
CASRLTLANYGYTF TGTGCCAGCAGGCTGACGTTAGCTAACTATGGCTACACCTTC . TRBV5-4 . TRBJ1-2
CASSYPTSEPSYEQYF TGTGCCAGCAGTTACCCAACTAGCGAACCTTCCTACGAGCAGTACTTC . TRBV6-6 TRBD2 TRBJ2-7
CASSPAGGANYGYTF TGTGCCAGCAGCCCAGCGGGCGGAGCTAACTATGGCTACACCTTC . TRBV16 . TRBJ1-2
CASSQDPVGGYTF TGTGCCAGCAGTCAGGACCCGGTGGGTGGCTACACCTTC . TRBV28 . TRBJ1-2
CASSEWRGVPRTDTQYF TGTGCCAGCAGTGAATGGAGGGGGGTTCCTCGCACAGATACGCAGTATTTT . TRBV6-1 . TRBJ2-3
CASTLQGAEYGYTF TGTGCCAGTACCCTACAGGGGGCCGAGTATGGCTACACCTTC . TRBV19 TRBD1 TRBJ1-2
CSVVQGAGAEAFF TGCAGCGTGGTACAGGGGGCTGGGGCTGAAGCTTTCTTT . TRBV29-1 TRBD1 TRBJ1-1
CASSLDRDLVTFF TGTGCCAGCAGCTTGGACAGGGACCTTGTCACTTTCTTT . TRBV5-4 . TRBJ1-1
CAWKGQGAIYGNQPQHF TGTGCCTGGAAGGGACAGGGGGCCATATATGGGAATCAGCCCCAGCATTTT . TRBV30 TRBD1 TRBJ1-5
CASSQAKTGGMETQYF TGCGCCAGCAGCCAAGCCAAGACAGGGGGCATGGAGACCCAGTACTTC . TRBV4-3 TRBD1 TRBJ2-5
CASTTITGNQETQYF TGTGCCAGCACTACGATAACAGGGAACCAAGAGACCCAGTACTTC . TRBV2 . TRBJ2-5
CATSRAKGSNEKLFF TGTGCCACCAGCAGAGCAAAGGGATCTAATGAAAAACTGTTTTTT . TRBV15 . TRBJ1-4
CAISGQGDTEAFF TGTGCCATCAGTGGACAGGGAGACACTGAAGCTTTCTTT once TRBV10-3 TRBD1 TRBJ1-1
CASSLRPDGYNSPLHF TGTGCCAGCAGCTTGCGACCGGACGGGTATAATTCACCCCTCCACTTT once TRBV5-4 . TRBJ1-6
CSAHRGLLLGYTF TGCAGCGCCCACAGGGGACTCTTATTGGGCTACACCTTC . TRBV29-1 TRBD1 TRBJ1-2
CASSSLARGTRGNTIYF TGTGCCAGCAGCTCCCTGGCCCGGGGAACGCGGGGAAACACCATATATTTT . TRBV11-2 . TRBJ1-3
CASSRYPAGGEDSYNEQFF TGTGCCAGCAGCAGGTACCCTGCGGGGGGCGAAGACTCCTACAATGAGCAGTTCTTC . TRBV7-3 TRBD2 TRBJ2-1
CASSEMQGGGDTQYF TGTGCCAGCAGTGAAATGCAGGGAGGGGGGGATACGCAGTATTTT once TRBV6-1 . TRBJ2-3
CASRSQGRNTEAFF TGTGCCAGCAGAAGCCAGGGAAGGAACACTGAAGCTTTCTTT . TRBV2 . TRBJ1-1
CASSGGRGTDTQYF TGTGCCAGCAGCGGGGGACGAGGCACAGATACGCAGTATTTT once TRBV5-1 TRBD2 TRBJ2-3
CAISSETGAETQYF TGTGCCATCAGTTCCGAGACAGGGGCAGAGACCCAGTACTTC . TRBV10-3 TRBD1 TRBJ2-5
CASSDTLQALGGYTF TGTGCCAGCAGTGACACGTTACAGGCTTTGGGTGGCTACACCTTC . TRBV6-4 . TRBJ1-2
CASSLIGQGSLPLHF TGTGCCAGCAGCTTGATCGGACAGGGAAGTCTTCCCCTCCACTTT . TRBV11-3 TRBD1 TRBJ1-6
CASSGPVPGQFPNIQYF TGTGCCAGCAGCGGACCCGTACCGGGACAGTTCCCAAACATTCAGTACTTC . TRBV5-4 TRBD1 TRBJ2-4
CASRATGFSNQPQHF TGTGCCAGCAGAGCTACAGGGTTTAGCAATCAGCCCCAGCATTTT . TRBV2 . TRBJ1-5
CASSLEVKQGAWRTEAFF TGTGCCAGCAGCTTAGAGGTGAAACAGGGGGCTTGGCGCACTGAAGCTTTCTTT . TRBV11-3 TRBD1 TRBJ1-1
CSVAGSHMRGYTF TGCAGCGTTGCGGGCAGCCATATGCGTGGCTACACCTTC once TRBV29-1 . TRBJ1-2
CASIKGHRNTEAFF TGTGCCAGCATCAAAGGGCATAGGAACACTGAAGCTTTCTTT . TRBV6-1 . TRBJ1-1
CASSFDLRGQGFTEAFF TGCGCCAGCAGCTTTGACCTCCGGGGGCAAGGTTTCACTGAAGCTTTCTTT . TRBV5-1 . TRBJ1-1
CASSPNPGPNMNTEAFF TGCGCCAGCAGCCCAAATCCGGGGCCGAACATGAACACTGAAGCTTTCTTT . TRBV5-1 . TRBJ1-1
CAWTTGHYTGELFF TGTGCCTGGACAACAGGCCATTACACCGGGGAGCTGTTTTTT . TRBV30 . TRBJ2-2
CASSLGGADTQYF TGTGCCAGCAGCTTAGGGGGGGCGGATACGCAGTATTTT . TRBV7-9 . TRBJ2-3
CASSPIGYTDTQYF TGCGCCAGCAGTCCTATAGGTTACACAGATACGCAGTATTTT . TRBV10-2 . TRBJ2-3
CASARGGRVEEKLFF TGCGCCAGCGCGCGCGGGGGTAGGGTGGAGGAAAAACTGTTTTTT . TRBV5-1 . TRBJ1-4
CASSMGPDSWADQPQHF TGTGCCAGTAGTATGGGGCCGGATAGTTGGGCGGATCAGCCCCAGCATTTT . TRBV19 . TRBJ1-5